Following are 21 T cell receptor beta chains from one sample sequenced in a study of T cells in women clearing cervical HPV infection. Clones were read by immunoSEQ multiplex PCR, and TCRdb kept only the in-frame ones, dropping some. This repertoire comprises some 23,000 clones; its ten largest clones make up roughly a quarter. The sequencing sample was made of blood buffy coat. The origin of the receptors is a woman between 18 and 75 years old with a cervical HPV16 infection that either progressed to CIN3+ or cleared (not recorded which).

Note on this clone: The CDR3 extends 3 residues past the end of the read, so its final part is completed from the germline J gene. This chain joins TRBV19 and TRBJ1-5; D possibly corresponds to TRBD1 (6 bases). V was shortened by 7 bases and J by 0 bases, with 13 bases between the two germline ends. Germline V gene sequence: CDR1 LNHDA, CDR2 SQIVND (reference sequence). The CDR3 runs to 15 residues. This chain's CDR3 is CASKVGTHSNQPQHF. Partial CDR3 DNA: TGTGCCAGTAAGGTCGGGACACATAGCAATCAGCCC.

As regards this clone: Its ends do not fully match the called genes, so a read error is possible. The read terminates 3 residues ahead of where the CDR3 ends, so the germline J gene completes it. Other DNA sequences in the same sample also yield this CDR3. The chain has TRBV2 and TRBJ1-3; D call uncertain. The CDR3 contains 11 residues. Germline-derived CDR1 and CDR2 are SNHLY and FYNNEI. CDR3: CASWAGNTIYF. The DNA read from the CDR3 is TGTGCCAGCTGGGCAGGAAACACA.

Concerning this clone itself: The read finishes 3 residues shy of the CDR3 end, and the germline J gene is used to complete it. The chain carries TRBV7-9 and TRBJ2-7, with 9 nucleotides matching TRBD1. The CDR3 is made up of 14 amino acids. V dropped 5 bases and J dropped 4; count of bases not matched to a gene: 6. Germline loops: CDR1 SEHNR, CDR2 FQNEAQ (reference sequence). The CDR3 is CASSPGTGSYEQYF. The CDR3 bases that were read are TGTGCCAGCAGCCCGGGGACAGGGTCATACGAG.

The CDR3 spells CASQQGAPNYGYTF. The sequenced CDR3 bases are TGCGCCAGTCAACAGGGGGCGCCGAACTATGGC. The rearrangement uses TRBV5-1 and TRBJ1-2, with 9 bases that match TRBD1. From the germline J gene comes the end of the CDR3, since the read stops 3 residues before it. Losses at the gene ends were 8 bases for V and 2 bases for J; bases not matched to a gene: 7. The CDR3 is 14 residues long. The germline gives CDR1 SGHRS, CDR2 YFSETQ. Drawing the rest from reference TRBV5-1 and TRBJ1-2, the complete variable domain is KAGVTQTPRYLIKTRGQQVTLSCSPISGHRSVSWYQQTPGQGLQFLFEYFSETQRNKGNFPGRFSGRQFSNSRSEMNVSTLELGDSALYLCASQQGAPNYGYTFGSGTRLTVV.

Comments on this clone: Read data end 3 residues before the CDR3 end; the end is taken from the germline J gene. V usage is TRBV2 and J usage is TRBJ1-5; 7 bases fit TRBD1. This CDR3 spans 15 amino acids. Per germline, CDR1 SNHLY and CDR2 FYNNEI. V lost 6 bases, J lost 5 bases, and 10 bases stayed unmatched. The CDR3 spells CASRSDRARDQPQHF. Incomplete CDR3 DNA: TGTGCCAGCAGATCAGACAGGGCCCGTGATCAGCCC.

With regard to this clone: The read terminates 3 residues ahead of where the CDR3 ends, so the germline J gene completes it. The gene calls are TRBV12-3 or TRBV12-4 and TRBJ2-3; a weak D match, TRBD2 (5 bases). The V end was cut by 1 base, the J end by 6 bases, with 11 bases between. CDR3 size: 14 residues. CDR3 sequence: CASSLGLASDTQYF. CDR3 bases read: TGTGCCAGCAGTTTAGGGCTAGCATCCGATACG.

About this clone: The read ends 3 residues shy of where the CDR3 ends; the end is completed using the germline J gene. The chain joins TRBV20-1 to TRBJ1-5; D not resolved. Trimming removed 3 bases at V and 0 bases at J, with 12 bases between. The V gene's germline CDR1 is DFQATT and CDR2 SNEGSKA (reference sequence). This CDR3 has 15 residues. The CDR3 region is CSASASGFSNQPQHF. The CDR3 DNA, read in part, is TGCAGTGCTAGTGCCTCAGGTTTTAGCAATCAGCCC.

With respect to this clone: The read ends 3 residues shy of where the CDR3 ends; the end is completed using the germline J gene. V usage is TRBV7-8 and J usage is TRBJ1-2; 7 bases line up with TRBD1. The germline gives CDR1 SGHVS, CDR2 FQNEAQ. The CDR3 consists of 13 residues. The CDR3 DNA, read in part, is TGTGCCATCACAAAAAGACAGGGAGGGGGC. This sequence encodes CAITKRQGGG. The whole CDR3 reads CAITKRQGGGYTF.

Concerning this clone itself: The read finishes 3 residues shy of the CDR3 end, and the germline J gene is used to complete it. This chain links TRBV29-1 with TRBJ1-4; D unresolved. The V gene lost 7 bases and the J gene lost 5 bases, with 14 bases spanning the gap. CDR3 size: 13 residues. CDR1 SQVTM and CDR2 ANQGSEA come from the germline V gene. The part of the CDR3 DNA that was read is TGCAGCGCCGGGGTACAGCGGAATGAAAAA. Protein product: CSAGVQRNEK. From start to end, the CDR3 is CSAGVQRNEKLFF.

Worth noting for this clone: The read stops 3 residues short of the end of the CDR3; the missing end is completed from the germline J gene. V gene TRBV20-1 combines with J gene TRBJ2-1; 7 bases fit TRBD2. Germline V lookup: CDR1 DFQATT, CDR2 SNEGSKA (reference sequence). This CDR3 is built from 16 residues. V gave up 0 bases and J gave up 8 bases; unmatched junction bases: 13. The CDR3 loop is CSARDVSGVKLDEQFF. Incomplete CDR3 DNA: TGCAGTGCTAGAGATGTCAGCGGGGTGAAATTGGATGAG.

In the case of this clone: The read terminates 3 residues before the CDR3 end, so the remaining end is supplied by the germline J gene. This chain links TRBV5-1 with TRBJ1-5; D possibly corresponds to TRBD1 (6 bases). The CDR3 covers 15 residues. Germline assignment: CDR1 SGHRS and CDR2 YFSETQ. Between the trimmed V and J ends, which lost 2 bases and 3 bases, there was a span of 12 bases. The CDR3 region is CASSLQGGNNQPQHF. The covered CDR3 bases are TGCGCCAGCAGCTTACAGGGAGGGAACAATCAGCCC.

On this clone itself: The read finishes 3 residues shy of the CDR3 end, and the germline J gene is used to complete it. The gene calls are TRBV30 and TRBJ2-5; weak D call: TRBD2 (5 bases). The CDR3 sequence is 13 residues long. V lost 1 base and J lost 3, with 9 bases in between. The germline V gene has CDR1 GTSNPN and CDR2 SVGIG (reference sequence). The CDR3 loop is CAWSERLKETQYF. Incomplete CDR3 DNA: TGTGCCTGGAGTGAGCGGTTAAAAGAGACC. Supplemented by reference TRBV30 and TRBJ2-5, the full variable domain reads SQTIHQWPATLVQPVGSPLSLECTVEGTSNPNLYWYRQAAGRGLQLLFYSVGIGQISSEVPQNLSASRPQDRQFILSSKKLLLSDSGFYLCAWSERLKETQYFGPGTRLLVL.

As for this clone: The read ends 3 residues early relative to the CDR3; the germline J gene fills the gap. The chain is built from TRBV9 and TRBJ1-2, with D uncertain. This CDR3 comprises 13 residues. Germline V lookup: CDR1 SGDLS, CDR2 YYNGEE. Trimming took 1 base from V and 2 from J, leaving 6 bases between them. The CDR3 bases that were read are TGTGCCAGCAGCGTATCGGTGAACTATGGC. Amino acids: CASSVSVNYG. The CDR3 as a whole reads CASSVSVNYGYTF.

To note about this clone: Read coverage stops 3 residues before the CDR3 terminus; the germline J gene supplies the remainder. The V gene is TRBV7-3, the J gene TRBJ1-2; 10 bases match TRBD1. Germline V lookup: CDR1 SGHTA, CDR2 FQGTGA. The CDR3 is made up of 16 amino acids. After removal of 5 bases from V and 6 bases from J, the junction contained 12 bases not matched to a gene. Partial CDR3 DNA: TGTGCCAGCAGCCCAAGCGCGGGACAGGGGACGAATGGC. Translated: CASSPSAGQGTNG. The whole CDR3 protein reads CASSPSAGQGTNGYTF.

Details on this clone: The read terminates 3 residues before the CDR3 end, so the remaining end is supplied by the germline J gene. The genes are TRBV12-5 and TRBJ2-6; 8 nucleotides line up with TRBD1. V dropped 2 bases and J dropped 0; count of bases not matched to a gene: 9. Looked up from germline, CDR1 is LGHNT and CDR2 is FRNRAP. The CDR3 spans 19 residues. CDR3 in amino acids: CASGLTTGGTNSGANVLTF. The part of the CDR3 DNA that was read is TGTGCTAGTGGTTTGACAACAGGGGGGACAAACTCTGGGGCCAACGTC. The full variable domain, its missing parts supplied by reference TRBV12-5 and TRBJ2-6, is DARVTQTPRHKVTEMGQEVTMRCQPILGHNTVFWYRQTMMQGLELLAYFRNRAPLDDSGMPKDRFSAEMPDATLATLKIQPSEPRDSAVYFCASGLTTGGTNSGANVLTFGAGSRLTVL.

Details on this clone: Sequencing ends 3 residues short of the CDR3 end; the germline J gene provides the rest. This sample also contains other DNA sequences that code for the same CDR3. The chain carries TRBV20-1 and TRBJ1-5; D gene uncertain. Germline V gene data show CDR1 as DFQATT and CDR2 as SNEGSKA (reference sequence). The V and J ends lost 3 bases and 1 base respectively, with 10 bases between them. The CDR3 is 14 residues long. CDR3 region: CSASVSQSNQPQHF. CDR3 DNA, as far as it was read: TGCAGTGCTAGCGTCTCACAGAGCAATCAGCCC.

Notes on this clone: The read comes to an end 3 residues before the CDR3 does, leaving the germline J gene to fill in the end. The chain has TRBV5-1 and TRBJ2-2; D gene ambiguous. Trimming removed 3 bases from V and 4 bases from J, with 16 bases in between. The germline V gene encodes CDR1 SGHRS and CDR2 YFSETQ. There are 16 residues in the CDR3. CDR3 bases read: TGCGCCAGCAGCTATACCCCTTTCCGAGGCACCGGGGAG. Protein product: CASSYTPFRGTGE. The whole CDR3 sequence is CASSYTPFRGTGELFF.

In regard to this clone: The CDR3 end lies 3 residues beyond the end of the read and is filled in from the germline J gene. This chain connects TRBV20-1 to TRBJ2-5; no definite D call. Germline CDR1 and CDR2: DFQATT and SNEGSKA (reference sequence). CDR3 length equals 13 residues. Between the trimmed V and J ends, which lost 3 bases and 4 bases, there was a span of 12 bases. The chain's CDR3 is CSASLEAGETQYF. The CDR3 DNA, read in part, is TGCAGTGCTAGTTTAGAAGCTGGAGAGACC.

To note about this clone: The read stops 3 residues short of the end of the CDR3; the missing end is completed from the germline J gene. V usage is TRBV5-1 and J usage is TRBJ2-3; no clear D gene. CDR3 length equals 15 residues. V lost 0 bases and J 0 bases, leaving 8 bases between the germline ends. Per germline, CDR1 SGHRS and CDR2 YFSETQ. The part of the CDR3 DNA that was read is TGCGCCAGCAGCTTGGAAATTCCTAGCACAGATACG. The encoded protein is CASSLEIPSTDT. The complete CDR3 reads CASSLEIPSTDTQYF.

The CDR3 sequence: CASSLAAGGTQETQYF. CDR3 bases read: TGTGCCAGCAGCTTAGCCGCGGGAGGGACTCAAGAGACC. V gene TRBV7-8 combines with J gene TRBJ2-5, with 9 bases lining up with TRBD2. The read terminates 3 residues ahead of where the CDR3 ends, so the germline J gene completes it. Per the germline V gene, CDR1 is SGHVS and CDR2 is FQNEAQ. Losses at the gene ends were 0 bases for V and 2 bases for J; bases not matched to a gene: 4. The CDR3 spans 16 residues.

The CDR3 spells CASSLVGGGAKNEQFF. The sequenced CDR3 bases are TGTGCCAGCAGCTTAGTGGGCGGGGGGGCCAAAAATGAG. The rearrangement joins TRBV7-6 to TRBJ2-1; 9 nucleotides line up with TRBD2. The CDR3 end is not reached by the read, which stops 3 residues before it; the germline J gene fills it in. Germline values: CDR1 SGHVS, CDR2 FNYEAQ. Trimming cost V 1 base and J 7 bases; bases outside gene matches: 8. CDR3 length: 16 amino acids.